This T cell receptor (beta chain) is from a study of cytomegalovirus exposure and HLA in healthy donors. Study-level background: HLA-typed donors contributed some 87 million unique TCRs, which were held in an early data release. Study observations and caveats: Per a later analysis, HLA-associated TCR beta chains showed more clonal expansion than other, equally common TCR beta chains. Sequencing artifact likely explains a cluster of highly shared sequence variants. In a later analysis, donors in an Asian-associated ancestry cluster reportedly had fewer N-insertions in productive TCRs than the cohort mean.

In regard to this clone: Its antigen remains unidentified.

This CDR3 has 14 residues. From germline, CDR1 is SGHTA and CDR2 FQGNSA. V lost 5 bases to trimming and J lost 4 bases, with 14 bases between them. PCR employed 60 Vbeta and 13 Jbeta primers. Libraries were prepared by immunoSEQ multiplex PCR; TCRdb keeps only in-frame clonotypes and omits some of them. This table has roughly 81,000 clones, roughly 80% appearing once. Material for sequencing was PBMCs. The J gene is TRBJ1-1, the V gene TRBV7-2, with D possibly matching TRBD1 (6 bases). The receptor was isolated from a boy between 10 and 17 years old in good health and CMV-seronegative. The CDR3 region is CASSVQGIPTEAFF. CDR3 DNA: TGTGCCAGCAGCGTTCAGGGGATTCCCACTGAAGCTTTCTTT.